Listed here is a single T cell receptor beta chain. It lacks a known antigen. Qualities for individual bases were not recorded, and no much larger clone is one base off. This entry is derived from a study of blood T cell repertoires in COVID-19 (dated by TCRdb to 2020 to 2021). About the investigation overall: Samples from collaborators originated in the United States, Italy and Spain and spanned both the acute and convalescent phases of COVID-19. Samples were obtained from the ongoing ImmuneRACE study (first 160 participants) and from 1,254 subjects provided by 6 global collaborators. The dataset comprised deeply sampled blood TCRbeta repertoires from subjects exposed to, actively infected with, or recovered from COVID-19. The repertoires were released in a freely available public database intended as a resource for research on the immune response to SARS-CoV-2. The prospective study material was composed of cDNA or gDNA derived from T cells, B-cell-depleted T cells, or PBMCs. Where available, HLA class I and class II types were taken from metadata supplied by the sample provider and were not determined by assay-based typing. Nearly every sample came with metadata listing a de-identified subject ID, COVID-19 status, age in years and sex.

Here is what the overall study found, with its caveats: Clinical and demographic metadata were provided uncurated, with the amount varying by source and participant.

TCRbeta CDR3 regions were amplified from genomic DNA by means of the immunoSEQ Assay, a bias-controlled multiplex PCR. The original pipeline was this. Within the assay, amplification of reference gene primers was used to estimate how many nucleated cells each sample contained. Sequence reads were collapsed and filtered to measure the absolute abundance of every unique TCRbeta CDR3 rearrangement. For each sample, productive Simpson clonality was calculated as the square root of Simpson's diversity index across productive rearrangements. TCRdb took this table from immuneACCESS and kept in-frame rearrangements with V and J called. Such tables lack part of the clones; where checked against another copy, unresolved V genes explain under half of the gap, and the rest is unexplained. That table supplies the V and J calls and clone size; D and trimming were determined from the DNA. The sample contains approximately 160,000 clones, about 81% of them found a single time. Together, the top ten hold approximately 11% of the sample.

Collaborating institutions collected whole blood in K2EDTA tubes following their own protocols. Collaborator samples were shipped for TCRbeta analysis as frozen whole blood, isolated PBMCs, or DNA extracted from either sample type. Sequenced input: peripheral blood. The sequence derives from a man aged 60-69 years with active or convalescent COVID-19.

The CDR3 region: CASWRRGSSTDTQYF. The sequenced DNA: TGTGCCAGTTGGAGGCGGGGATCTAGCACAGATACGCAGTATTTT. The sequence joins TRBV2 to TRBJ2-3; tentative D gene TRBD2, with 6 bases matching. The CDR3 goes from the cysteine to the phenylalanine over 15 residues. The CDR3 DNA has 45 bases and is translated from base 1. A distance of 16 bases separates the germline ends of V and J, which lose 9 bases and 0 bases respectively. As encoded in the germline V gene, CDR1 is SNHLY while CDR2 is FYNNEI.